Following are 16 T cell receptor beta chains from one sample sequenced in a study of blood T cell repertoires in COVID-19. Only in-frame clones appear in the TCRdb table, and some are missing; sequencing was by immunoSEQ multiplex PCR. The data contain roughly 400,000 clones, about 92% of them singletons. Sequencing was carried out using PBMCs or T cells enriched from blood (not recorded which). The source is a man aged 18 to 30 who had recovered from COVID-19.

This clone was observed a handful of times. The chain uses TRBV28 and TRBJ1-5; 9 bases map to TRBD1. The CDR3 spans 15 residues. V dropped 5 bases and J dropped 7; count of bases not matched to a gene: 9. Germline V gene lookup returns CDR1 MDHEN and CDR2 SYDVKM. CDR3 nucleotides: TGTGCCAGCAGTCCAGGGGACAGGGATGGCCAGCCCCAGCATTTT. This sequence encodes CASSPGDRDGQPQHF.

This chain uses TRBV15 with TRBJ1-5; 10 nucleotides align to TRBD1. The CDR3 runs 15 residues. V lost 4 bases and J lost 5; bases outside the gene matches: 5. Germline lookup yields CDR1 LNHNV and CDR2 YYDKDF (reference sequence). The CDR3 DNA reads TGTGCCACCAGCACAGGACAGGGGGTCCATCAGCCCCAGCATTTT. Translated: CATSTGQGVHQPQHF.

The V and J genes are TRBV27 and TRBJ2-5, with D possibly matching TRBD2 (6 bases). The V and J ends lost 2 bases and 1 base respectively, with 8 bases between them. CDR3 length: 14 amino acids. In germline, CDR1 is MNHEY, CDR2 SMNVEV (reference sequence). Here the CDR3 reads CASSLRDSQETQYF. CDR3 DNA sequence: TGTGCCAGCAGTTTAAGGGACTCCCAAGAGACCCAGTACTTC.

CDR3 sequence: CASSPRQGYQPQHF. The CDR3 DNA sequence: TGTGCCAGCAGCCCACGACAGGGTTATCAGCCCCAGCATTTT. The chain joins TRBV3-1 (or the pseudogene TRBV3-2) to TRBJ1-5; 7 nucleotides align to TRBD1. Germline V gives CDR1 LGHDT, CDR2 YNNKEL (reference sequence). The trim removed 4 bases at V and 5 bases at J, leaving 5 bases unmatched. The CDR3 contains 14 residues.

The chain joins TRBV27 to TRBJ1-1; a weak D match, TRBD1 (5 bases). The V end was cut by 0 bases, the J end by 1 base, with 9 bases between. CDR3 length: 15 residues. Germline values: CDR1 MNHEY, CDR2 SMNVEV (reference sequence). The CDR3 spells CASSLSGGGNTEAFF. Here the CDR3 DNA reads TGTGCCAGCAGTTTATCGGGGGGTGGGAACACTGAAGCTTTCTTT.

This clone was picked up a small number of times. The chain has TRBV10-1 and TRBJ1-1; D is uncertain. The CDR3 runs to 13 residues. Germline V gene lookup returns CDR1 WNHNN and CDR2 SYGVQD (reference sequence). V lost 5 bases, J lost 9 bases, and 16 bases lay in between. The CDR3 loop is CASSLHPGYQAFF. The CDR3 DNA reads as TGCGCCAGCAGTTTGCACCCGGGTTATCAAGCTTTCTTT.

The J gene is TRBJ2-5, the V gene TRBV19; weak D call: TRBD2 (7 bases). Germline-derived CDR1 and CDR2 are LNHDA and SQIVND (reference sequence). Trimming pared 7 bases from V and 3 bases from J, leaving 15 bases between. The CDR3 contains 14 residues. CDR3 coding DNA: TGTGCCAGTAAAGCGGGACATCTAAAAGAGACCCAGTACTTC. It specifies CASKAGHLKETQYF.

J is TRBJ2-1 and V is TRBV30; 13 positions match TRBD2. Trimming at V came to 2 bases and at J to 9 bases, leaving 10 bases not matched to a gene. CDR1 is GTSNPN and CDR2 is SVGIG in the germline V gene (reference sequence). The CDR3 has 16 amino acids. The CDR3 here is CAWSLWTSGRGVEQFF. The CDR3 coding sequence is TGTGCCTGGAGTCTATGGACTAGCGGGAGAGGGGTTGAGCAGTTCTTC.

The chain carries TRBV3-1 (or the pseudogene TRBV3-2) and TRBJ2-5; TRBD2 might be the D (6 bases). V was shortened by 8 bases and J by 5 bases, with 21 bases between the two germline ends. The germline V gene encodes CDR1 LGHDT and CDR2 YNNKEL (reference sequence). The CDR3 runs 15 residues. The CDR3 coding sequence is TGTGCCAGCCAGCGGGTGGGCCGGTCCTGGGAGACCCAGTACTTC. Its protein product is CASQRVGRSWETQYF.

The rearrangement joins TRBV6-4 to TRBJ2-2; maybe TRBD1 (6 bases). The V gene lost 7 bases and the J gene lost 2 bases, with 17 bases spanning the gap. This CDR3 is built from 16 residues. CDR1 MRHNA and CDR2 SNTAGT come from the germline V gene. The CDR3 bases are TGTGCCAGCACAGACACCGGGACATCAAACACCGGGGAGCTGTTTTTT. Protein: CASTDTGTSNTGELFF.

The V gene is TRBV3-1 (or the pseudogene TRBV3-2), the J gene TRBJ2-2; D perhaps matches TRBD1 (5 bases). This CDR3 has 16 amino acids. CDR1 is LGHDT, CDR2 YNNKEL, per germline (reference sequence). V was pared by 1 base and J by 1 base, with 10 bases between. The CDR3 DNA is TGTGCCAGCAGCCAAGTTTATCAGGGGAACACCGGGGAGCTGTTTTTT. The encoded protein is CASSQVYQGNTGELFF.

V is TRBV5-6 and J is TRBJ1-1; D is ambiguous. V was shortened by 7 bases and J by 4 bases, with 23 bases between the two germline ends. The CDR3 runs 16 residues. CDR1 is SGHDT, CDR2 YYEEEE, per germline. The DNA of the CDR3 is TGTGCCAGCGGTAGAAGGGCGGCCTTGCGGGGCACTGAAGCTTTCTTT. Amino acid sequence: CASGRRAALRGTEAFF.

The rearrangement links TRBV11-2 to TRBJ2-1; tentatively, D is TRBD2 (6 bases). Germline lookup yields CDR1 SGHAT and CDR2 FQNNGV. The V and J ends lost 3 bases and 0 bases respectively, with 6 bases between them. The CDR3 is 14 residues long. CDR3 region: CASSLDYSYNEQFF. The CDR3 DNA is TGTGCCAGCAGCTTGGACTACTCCTACAATGAGCAGTTCTTC.

This CDR3 reads CASSERTLGGRNEQYF. The DNA of the CDR3 is TGTGCCAGCAGTGAAAGGACCCTGGGGGGTCGGAACGAGCAGTACTTC. This chain connects TRBV6-1 to TRBJ2-7; tentatively, D is TRBD2 (6 bases). V lost 2 bases, J lost 5 bases, and 19 bases lay in between. The CDR3 sequence is 16 residues long. Germline V CDR1 and CDR2: MNHNS, SASEGT.

CDR3 coding DNA: TGTGCCAGCACCCCTACTGGGCGGGGGAACACCGGGGAGCTGTTTTTT. Protein sequence: CASTPTGRGNTGELFF. The V gene is TRBV11-3, the J gene TRBJ2-2; D possibly corresponds to TRBD2 (6 bases). The CDR3 contains 16 residues. The V and J ends lost 7 bases and 1 base respectively, with 16 bases between them. Looked up from germline, CDR1 is SGHNT and CDR2 is YENEEA.

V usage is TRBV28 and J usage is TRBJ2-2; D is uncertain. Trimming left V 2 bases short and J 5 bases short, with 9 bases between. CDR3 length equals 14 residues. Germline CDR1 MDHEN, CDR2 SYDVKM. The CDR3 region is CASSLIRVTGELFF. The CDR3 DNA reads TGTGCCAGCAGTTTAATCCGGGTTACCGGGGAGCTGTTTTTT.